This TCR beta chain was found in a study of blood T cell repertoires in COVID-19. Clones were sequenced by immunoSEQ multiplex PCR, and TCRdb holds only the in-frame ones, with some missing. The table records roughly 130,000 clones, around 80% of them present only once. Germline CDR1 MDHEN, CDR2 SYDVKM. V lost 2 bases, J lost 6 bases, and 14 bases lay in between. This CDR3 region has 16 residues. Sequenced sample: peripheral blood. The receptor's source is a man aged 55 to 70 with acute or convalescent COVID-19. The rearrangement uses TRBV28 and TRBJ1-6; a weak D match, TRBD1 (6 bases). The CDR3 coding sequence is TGTGCCAGCAGTTTACGCACCGGGACACTTAATTCACCCCTCCACTTT. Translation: CASSLRTGTLNSPLHF.